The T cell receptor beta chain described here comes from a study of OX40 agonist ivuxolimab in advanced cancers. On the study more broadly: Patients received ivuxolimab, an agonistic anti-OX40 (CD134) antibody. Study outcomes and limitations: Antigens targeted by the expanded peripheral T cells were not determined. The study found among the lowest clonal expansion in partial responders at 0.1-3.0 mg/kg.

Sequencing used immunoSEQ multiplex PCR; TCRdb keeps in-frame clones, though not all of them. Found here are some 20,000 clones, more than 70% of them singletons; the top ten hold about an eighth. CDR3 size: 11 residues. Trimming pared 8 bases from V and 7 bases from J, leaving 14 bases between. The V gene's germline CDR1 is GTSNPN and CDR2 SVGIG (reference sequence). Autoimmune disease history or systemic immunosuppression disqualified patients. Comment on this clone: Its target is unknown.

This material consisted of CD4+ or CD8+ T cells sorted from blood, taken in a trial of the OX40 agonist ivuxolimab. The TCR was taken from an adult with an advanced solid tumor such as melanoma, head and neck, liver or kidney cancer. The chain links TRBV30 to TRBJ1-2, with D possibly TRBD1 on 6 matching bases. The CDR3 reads CAGEVGAGYTF. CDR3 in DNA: TGTGCCGGAGAGGTGGGGGCTGGCTACACCTTC. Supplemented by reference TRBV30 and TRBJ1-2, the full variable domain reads SQTIHQWPATLVQPVGSPLSLECTVEGTSNPNLYWYRQAAGRGLQLLFYSVGIGQISSEVPQNLSASRPQDRQFILSSKKLLLSDSGFYLCAGEVGAGYTFGSGTRLTVV.